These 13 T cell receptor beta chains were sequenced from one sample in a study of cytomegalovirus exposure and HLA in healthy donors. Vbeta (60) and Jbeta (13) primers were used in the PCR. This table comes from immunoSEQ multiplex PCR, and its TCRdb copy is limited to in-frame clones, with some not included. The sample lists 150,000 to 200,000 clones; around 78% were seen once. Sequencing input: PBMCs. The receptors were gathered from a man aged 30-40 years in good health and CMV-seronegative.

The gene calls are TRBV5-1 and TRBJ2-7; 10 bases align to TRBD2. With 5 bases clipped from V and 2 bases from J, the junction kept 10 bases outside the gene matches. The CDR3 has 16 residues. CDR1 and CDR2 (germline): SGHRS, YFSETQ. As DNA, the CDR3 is TGCGCCAGCAGACAAAGACCTAGCGGGAGTACCTACGAGCAGTACTTC. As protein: CASRQRPSGSTYEQYF.

For the CDR3, the DNA is TGTGCCAGCAGTTACCGATCCGGGACTAGCGGGAGGGCCCGCAATGAGCAGTTCTTC. Protein: CASSYRSGTSGRARNEQFF. V usage is TRBV6-9 and J usage is TRBJ2-1, with TRBD2 matching 16 bases. This CDR3 has 19 amino acids. The trim removed 3 bases at V and 6 bases at J, leaving 11 bases unmatched. In germline, CDR1 is MNHGY, CDR2 SVAAGI.

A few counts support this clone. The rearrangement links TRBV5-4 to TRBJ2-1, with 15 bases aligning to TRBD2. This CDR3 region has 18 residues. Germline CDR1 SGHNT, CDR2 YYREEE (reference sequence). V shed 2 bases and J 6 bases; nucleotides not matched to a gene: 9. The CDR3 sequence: CASSFDLRTSGRANEQFF. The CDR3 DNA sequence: TGTGCCAGCAGCTTCGATCTAAGGACTAGCGGGAGGGCCAATGAGCAGTTCTTC. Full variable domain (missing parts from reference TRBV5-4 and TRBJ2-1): ETGVTQSPTHLIKTRGQQVTLRCSSQSGHNTVSWYQQALGQGPQFIFQYYREEENGRGNFPPRFSGLQFPNYSSELNVNALELDDSALYLCASSFDLRTSGRANEQFFGPGTRLTVL.

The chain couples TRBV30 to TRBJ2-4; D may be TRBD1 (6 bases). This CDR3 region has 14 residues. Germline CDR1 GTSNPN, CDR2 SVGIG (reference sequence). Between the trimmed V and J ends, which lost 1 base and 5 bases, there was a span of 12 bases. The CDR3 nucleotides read TGTGCCTGGAGTGATGTGTACAGGGAAAACATTCAGTACTTC. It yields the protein CAWSDVYRENIQYF.

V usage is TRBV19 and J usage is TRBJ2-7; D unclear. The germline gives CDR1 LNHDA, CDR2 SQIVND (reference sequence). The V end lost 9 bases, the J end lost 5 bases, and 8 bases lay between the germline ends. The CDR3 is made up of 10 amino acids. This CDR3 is CARRGHEQYF. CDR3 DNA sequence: TGTGCCAGGCGAGGCCACGAGCAGTACTTC.

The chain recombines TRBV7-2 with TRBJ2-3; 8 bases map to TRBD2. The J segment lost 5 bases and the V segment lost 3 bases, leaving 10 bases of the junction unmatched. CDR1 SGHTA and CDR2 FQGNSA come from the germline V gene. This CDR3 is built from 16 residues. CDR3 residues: CASSLSGSQVGDTQYF. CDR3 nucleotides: TGTGCCAGCAGCTTGAGCGGGAGCCAAGTCGGAGATACGCAGTATTTT.

The CDR3 region is CASREGDINQPQHF. CDR3 nucleotides: TGTGCCAGTAGAGAAGGGGACATCAATCAGCCCCAGCATTTT. The J gene is TRBJ1-5, the V gene TRBV19, with D possibly matching TRBD1 (6 bases). CDR3 length: 14 amino acids. Germline CDR1 is LNHDA and CDR2 is SQIVND (reference sequence). V was shortened by 6 bases and J by 3 bases, with 12 bases between the two germline ends.

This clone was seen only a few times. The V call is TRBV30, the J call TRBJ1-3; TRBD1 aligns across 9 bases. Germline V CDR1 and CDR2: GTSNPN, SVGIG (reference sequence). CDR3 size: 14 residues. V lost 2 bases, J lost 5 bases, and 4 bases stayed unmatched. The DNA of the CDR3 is TGTGCCTGGAGTACCGGGACAGGGAGAAACACCATATATTTT. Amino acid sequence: CAWSTGTGRNTIYF.

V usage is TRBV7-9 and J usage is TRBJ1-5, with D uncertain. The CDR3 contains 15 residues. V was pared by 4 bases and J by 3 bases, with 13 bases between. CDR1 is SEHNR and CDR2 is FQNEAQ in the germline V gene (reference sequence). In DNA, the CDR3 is TGTGCCAGCAGCTCCTTGTTAGAGGCCAATCAGCCCCAGCATTTT. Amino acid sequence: CASSSLLEANQPQHF.

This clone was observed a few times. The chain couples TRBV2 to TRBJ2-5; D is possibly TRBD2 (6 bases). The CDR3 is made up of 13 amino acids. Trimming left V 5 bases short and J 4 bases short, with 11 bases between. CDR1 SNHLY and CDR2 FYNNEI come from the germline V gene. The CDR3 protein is CASSWDGGETQYF. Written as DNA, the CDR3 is TGTGCCAGCAGTTGGGACGGGGGAGAGACCCAGTACTTC.

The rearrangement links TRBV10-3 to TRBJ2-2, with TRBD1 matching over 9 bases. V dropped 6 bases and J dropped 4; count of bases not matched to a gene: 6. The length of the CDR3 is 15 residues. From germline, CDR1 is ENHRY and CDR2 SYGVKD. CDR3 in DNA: TGTGCCATCAGGGGGACAGGGTTGGGCACCGGGGAGCTGTTTTTT. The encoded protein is CAIRGTGLGTGELFF.

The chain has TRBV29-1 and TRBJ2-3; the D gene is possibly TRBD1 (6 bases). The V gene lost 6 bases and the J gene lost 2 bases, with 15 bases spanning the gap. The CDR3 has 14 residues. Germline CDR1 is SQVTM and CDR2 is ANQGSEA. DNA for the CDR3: TGCAGCGTCGCTTCGGACAGCTACACAGATACGCAGTATTTT. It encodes CSVASDSYTDTQYF.

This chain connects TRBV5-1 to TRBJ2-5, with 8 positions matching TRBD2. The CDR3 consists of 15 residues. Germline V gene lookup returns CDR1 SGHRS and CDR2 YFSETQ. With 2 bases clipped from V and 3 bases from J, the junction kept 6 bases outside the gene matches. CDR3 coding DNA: TGCGCCAGCAGCTTTTCTAGCGGGTCAAAAGAGACCCAGTACTTC. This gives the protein CASSFSSGSKETQYF.